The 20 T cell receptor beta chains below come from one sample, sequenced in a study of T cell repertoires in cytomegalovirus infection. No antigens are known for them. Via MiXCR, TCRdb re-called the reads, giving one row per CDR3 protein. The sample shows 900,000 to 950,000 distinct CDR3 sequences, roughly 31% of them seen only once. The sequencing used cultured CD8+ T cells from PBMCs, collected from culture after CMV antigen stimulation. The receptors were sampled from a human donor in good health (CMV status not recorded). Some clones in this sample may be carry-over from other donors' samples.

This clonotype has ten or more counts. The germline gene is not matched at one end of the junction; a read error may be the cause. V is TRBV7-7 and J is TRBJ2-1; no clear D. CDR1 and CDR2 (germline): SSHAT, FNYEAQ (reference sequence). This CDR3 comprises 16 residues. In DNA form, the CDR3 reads TGTGCTAGCAGCTTAGTGTCCGGAAGCTCCTACAATGAGCAGTTCTTC. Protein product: CASSLVSGSSYNEQFF.

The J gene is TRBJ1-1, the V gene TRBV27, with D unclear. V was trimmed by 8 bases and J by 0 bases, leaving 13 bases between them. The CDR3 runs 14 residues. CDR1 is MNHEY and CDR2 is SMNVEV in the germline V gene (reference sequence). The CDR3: CASSSGLLNTEAFF. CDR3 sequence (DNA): TGTGCCAGCTCCTCGGGCCTTCTGAACACTGAAGCTTTCTTT.

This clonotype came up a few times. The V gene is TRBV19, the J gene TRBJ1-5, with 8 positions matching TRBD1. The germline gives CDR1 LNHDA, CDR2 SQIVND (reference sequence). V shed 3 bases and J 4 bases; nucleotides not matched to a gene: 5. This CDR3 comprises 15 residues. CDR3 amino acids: CASSIRTGRNQPQHF. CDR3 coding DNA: TGTGCCAGTAGTATTCGGACAGGGCGGAATCAGCCCCAGCATTTT.

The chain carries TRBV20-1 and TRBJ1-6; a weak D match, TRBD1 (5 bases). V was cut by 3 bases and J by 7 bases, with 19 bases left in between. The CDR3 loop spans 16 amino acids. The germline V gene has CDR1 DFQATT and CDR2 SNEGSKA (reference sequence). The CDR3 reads CSARASDTFTNSPLHF. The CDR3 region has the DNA TGCAGTGCTAGGGCCTCGGACACCTTCACCAATTCACCCCTCCACTTT.

CDR3: CASRWEINTEAFF. CDR3 DNA sequence: TGTGCCAGTCGATGGGAAATAAACACTGAAGCTTTCTTT. The rearrangement joins TRBV6-6 to TRBJ1-1; D not resolved. V was pared by 9 bases and J by 2 bases, with 13 bases between. CDR1 is MNHNY and CDR2 is SVGAGI in the germline V gene (reference sequence). CDR3 size: 13 residues.

DNA for the CDR3: TGCGCCAGCAGCCCAGAGATCACAGATACGCAGTATTTT. This gives the protein CASSPEITDTQYF. V usage is TRBV4-3 and J usage is TRBJ2-3; D gene unclear. CDR1 and CDR2 from the germline V gene are LGHNA and YSLEER. V was pared by 4 bases and J by 2 bases, with 7 bases between. The CDR3 consists of 13 residues.

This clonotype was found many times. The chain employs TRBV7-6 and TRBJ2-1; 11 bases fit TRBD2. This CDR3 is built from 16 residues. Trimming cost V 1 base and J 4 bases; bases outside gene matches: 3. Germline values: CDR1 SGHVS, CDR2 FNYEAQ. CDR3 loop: CASSLVLAGGYNEQFF. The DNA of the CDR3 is TGTGCCAGCAGCTTAGTGCTAGCGGGGGGATACAATGAGCAGTTCTTC.

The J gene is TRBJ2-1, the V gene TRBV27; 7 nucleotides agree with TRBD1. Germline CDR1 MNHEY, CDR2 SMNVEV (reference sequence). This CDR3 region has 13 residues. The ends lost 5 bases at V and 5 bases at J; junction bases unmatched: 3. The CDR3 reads CASSRDSNNEQFF. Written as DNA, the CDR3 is TGTGCCAGCAGTCGGGACAGCAACAATGAGCAGTTCTTC.

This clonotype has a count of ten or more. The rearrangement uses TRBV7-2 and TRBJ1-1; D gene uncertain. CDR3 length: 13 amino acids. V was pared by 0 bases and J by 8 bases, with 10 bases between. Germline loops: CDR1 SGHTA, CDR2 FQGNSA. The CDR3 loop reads CASSLAIKGEAFF. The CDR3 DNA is TGTGCCAGCAGCTTAGCGATTAAGGGAGAAGCTTTCTTT.

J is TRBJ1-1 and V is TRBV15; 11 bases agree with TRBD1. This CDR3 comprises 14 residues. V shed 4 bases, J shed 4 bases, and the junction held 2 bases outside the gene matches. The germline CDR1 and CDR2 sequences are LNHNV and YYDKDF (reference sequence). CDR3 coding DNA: TGTGCCACCAGCATTGGGACAGGGGGCACTGAAGCTTTCTTT. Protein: CATSIGTGGTEAFF.

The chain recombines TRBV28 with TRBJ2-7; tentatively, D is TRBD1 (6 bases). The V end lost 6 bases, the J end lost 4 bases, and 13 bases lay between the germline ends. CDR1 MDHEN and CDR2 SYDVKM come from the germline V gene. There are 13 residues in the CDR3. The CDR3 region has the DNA TGTGCCAGCAGCGAACAGGGTTATTACGAGCAGTACGTC. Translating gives CASSEQGYYEQYV.

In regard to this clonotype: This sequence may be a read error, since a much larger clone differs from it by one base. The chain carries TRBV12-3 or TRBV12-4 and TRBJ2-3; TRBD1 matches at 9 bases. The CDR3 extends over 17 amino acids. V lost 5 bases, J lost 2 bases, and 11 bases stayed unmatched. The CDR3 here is CASSQGQGFEYTDTQYF. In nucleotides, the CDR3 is TGTGCCAGCAGTCAGGGACAGGGATTTGAATACACAGATACGCAGTATTTT.

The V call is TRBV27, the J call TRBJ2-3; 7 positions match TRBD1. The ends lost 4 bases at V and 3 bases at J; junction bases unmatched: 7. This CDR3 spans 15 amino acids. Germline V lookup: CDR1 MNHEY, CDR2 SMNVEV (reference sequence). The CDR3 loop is CASSSRGRLTDTQYF. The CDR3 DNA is TGTGCCAGCAGTTCGAGGGGGCGCCTAACAGATACGCAGTATTTT.

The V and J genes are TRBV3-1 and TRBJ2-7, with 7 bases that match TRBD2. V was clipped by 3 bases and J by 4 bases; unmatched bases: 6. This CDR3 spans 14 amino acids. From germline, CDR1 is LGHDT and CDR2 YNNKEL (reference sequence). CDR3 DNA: TGTGCCAGCAGCCAGGGCGGGGGAGGGTACGAGCAGTACTTC. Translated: CASSQGGGGYEQYF.

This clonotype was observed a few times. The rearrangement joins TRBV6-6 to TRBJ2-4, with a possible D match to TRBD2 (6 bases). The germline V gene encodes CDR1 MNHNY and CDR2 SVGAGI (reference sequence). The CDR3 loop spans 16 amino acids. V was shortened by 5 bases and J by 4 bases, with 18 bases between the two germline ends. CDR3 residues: CASSPVWGEAKNIQYF. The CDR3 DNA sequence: TGTGCCAGCAGTCCAGTGTGGGGGGAAGCAAAAAACATTCAGTACTTC.

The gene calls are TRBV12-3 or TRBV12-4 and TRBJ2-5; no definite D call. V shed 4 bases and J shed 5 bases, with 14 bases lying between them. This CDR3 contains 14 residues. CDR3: CASSSRIILETQYF. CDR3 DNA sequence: TGTGCCAGCAGTTCCCGTATTATTCTGGAGACCCAGTACTTC.

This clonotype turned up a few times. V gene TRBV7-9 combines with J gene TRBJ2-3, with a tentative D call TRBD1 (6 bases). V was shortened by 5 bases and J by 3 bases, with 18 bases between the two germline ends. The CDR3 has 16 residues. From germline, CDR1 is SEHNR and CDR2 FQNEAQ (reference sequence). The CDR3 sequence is CASSPPRVQGTDTQYF. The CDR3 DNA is TGTGCCAGCAGCCCCCCCAGGGTTCAGGGGACAGATACGCAGTATTTT. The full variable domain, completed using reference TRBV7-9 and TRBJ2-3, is DTGVSQNPRHKITKRGQNVTFRCDPISEHNRLYWYRQTLGQGPEFLTYFQNEAQLEKSRLLSDRFSAERPKGSFSTLEIQRTEQGDSAMYLCASSPPRVQGTDTQYFGPGTRLTVL.

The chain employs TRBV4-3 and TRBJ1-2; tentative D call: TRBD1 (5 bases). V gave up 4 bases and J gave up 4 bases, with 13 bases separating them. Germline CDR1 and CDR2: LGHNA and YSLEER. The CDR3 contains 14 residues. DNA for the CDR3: TGCGCCAGCAGCCCGGGAGGGACCGGCTATGGCTACACCTTC. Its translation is CASSPGGTGYGYTF.

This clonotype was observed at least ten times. For the CDR3, the DNA is TGTGCCAGCAGTTCCCGGACAGGGCGGGGCTACACCTTC. Encoded protein: CASSSRTGRGYTF. The J gene is TRBJ1-2, the V gene TRBV7-9, with 8 bases matching TRBD1. CDR1 and CDR2 from the germline V gene are SEHNR and FQNEAQ (reference sequence). The CDR3 has 13 residues. V shed 6 bases, J shed 8 bases, and the junction held 8 bases outside the gene matches.

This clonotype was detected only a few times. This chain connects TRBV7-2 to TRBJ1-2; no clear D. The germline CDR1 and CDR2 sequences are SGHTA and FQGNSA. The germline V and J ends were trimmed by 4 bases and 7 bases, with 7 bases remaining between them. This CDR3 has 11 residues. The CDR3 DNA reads TGTGCCAGCAGCTCGGACTCTGGCTACACCTTC. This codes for CASSSDSGYTF.